Below, one T cell receptor beta chain is given with its context. The record originates from a study of blood T cell repertoires in COVID-19. About the research overall: PBMCs, B-cell-depleted T cells, or T cells provided the cDNA or gDNA that made up the material.

Clones were read by immunoSEQ multiplex PCR, and TCRdb kept only the in-frame ones, dropping some. The table records about 400,000 clones, roughly 91% of them present only once. The CDR3 is made up of 14 amino acids. V was shortened by 0 bases and J by 7 bases, with 13 bases between the two germline ends. Germline loops: CDR1 SGHRS, CDR2 YFSETQ. The TCR originated in a woman under 40 who had recovered from COVID-19. Material: PBMCs or T cells enriched from blood (not recorded which). This chain joins TRBV5-1 and TRBJ1-2; D may be TRBD1 (5 bases). The CDR3 DNA reads TGCGCCAGCAGCTTGGAGGCAGGGCTCACTGGCTACACCTTC. Translating it yields CASSLEAGLTGYTF.